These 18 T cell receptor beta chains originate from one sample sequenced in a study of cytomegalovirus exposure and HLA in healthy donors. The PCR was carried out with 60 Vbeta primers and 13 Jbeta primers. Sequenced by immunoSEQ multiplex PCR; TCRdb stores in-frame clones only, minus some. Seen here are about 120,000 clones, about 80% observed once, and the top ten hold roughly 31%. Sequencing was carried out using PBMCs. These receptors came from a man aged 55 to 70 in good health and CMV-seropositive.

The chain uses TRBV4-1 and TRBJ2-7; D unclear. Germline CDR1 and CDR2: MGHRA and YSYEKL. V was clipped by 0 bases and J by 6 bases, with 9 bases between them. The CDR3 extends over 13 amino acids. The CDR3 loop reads CASSQDARREQYF. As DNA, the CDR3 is TGCGCCAGCAGCCAAGATGCCAGGCGCGAGCAGTACTTC.

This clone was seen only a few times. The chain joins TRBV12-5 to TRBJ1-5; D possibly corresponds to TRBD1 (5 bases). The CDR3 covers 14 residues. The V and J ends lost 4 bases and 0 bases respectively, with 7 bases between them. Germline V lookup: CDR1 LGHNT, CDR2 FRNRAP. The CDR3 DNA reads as TGTGCTAGTGGTTCAGGGTTTAGCAATCAGCCCCAGCATTTT. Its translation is CASGSGFSNQPQHF.

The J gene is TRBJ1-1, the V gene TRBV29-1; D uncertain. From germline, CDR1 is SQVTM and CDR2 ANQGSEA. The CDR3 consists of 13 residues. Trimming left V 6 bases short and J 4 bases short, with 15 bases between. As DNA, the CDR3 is TGCAGCGTAGAGGGTCCACTGGGCACTGAAGCTTTCTTT. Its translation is CSVEGPLGTEAFF.

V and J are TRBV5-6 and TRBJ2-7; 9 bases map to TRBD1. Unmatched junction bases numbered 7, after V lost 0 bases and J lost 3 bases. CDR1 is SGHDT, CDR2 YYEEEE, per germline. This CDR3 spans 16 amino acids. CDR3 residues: CASSLAKGGQGYEQYF. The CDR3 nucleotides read TGTGCCAGCAGCTTGGCCAAAGGGGGACAGGGCTACGAGCAGTACTTC.

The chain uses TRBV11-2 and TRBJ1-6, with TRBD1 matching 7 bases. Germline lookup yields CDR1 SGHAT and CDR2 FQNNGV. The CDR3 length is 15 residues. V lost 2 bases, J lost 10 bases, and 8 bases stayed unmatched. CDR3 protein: CASSLSSGGGSPLHF. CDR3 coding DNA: TGTGCCAGCAGCTTATCATCAGGGGGAGGATCACCCCTCCACTTT. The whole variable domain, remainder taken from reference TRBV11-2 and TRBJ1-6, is EAGVAQSPRYKIIEKRQSVAFWCNPISGHATLYWYQQILGQGPKLLIQFQNNGVVDDSQLPKDRFSAERLKGVDSTLKIQPAKLEDSAVYLCASSLSSGGGSPLHFGNGTRLTVT.

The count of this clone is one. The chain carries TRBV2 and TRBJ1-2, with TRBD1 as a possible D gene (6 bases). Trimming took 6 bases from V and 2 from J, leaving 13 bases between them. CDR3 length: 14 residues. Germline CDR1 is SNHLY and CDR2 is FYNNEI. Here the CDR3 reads CASRTGGRNYGYTF. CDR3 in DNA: TGTGCCAGCAGGACCGGGGGGCGAAACTATGGCTACACCTTC. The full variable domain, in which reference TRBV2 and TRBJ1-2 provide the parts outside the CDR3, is EPEVTQTPSHQVTQMGQEVILRCVPISNHLYFYWYRQILGQKVEFLVSFYNNEISEKSEIFDDQFSVERPDGSNFTLKIRSTKLEDSAMYFCASRTGGRNYGYTFGSGTRLTVV.

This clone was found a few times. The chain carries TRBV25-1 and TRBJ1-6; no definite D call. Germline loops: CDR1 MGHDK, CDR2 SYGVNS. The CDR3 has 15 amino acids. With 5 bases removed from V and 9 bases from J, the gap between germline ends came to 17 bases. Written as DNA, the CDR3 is TGTGCCAGCAGTAATTGGGAGGGTAAAGCTTCACCCCTCCACTTT. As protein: CASSNWEGKASPLHF.

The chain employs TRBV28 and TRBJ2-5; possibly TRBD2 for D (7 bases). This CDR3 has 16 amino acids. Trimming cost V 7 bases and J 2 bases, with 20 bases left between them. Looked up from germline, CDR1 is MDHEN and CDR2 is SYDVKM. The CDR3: CASKGGGGGGQETQYF. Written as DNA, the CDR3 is TGTGCCAGCAAGGGGGGAGGGGGAGGGGGACAAGAGACCCAGTACTTC.

DNA for the CDR3: TGTGCCTGGGGCGGCCAGGGGAATGAAAAACTGTTTTTT. Translating gives CAWGGQGNEKLFF. The chain links TRBV30 to TRBJ1-4; the D gene is possibly TRBD1 (6 bases). Per germline, CDR1 GTSNPN and CDR2 SVGIG (reference sequence). Trimming removed 5 bases from V and 5 bases from J, with 12 bases in between. The CDR3 totals 13 residues.

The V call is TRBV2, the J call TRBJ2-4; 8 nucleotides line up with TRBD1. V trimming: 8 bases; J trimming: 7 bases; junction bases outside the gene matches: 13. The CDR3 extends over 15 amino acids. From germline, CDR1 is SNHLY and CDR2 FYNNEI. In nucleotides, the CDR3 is TGTGCCAGCCGGGGGATGGCAGGGGGCTCGAACATTCAGTACTTC. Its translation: CASRGMAGGSNIQYF.

This CDR3 reads CASSLTPDRGLYEQYF. DNA for the CDR3: TGCGCCAGCAGCCTTACCCCGGACAGGGGGCTGTACGAGCAGTACTTC. This chain connects TRBV4-1 to TRBJ2-7; 11 nucleotides match TRBD1. The length of the CDR3 is 16 residues. The V gene's germline CDR1 is MGHRA and CDR2 YSYEKL. The junction had 9 bases not matched to a gene; V was cut back by 4 bases and J by 4 bases.

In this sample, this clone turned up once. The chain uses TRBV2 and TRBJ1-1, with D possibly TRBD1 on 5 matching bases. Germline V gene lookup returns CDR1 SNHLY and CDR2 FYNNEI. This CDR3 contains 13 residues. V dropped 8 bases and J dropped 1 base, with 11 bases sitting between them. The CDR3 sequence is CASGRQPNTEAFF. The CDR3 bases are TGTGCCAGCGGTAGACAGCCGAACACTGAAGCTTTCTTT. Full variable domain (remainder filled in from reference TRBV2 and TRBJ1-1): EPEVTQTPSHQVTQMGQEVILRCVPISNHLYFYWYRQILGQKVEFLVSFYNNEISEKSEIFDDQFSVERPDGSNFTLKIRSTKLEDSAMYFCASGRQPNTEAFFGQGTRLTVV.

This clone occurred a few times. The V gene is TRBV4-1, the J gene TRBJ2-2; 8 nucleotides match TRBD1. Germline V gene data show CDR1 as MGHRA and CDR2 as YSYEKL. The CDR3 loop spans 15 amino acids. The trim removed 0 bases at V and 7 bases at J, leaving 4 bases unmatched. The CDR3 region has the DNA TGCGCCAGCAGCCAAGAACAGGGGGTAGGCGGGGAGCTGTTTTTT. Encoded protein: CASSQEQGVGGELFF.

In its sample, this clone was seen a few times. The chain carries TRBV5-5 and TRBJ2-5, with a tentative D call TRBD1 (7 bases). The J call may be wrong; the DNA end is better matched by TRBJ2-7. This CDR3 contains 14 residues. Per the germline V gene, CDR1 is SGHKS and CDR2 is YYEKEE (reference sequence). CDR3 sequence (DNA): TGTGCCAGCAGCGGGGGGACAGCGAGGACCGAGCAGTACTTC. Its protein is CASSGGTARTEQYF.

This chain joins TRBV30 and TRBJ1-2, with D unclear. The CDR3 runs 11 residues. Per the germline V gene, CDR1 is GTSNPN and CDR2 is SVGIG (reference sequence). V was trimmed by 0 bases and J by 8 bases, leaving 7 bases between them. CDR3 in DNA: TGTGCCTGGAGTGTGACTGTAGGCTACACCTTC. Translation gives CAWSVTVGYTF. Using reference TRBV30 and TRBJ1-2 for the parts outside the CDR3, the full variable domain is SQTIHQWPATLVQPVGSPLSLECTVEGTSNPNLYWYRQAAGRGLQLLFYSVGIGQISSEVPQNLSASRPQDRQFILSSKKLLLSDSGFYLCAWSVTVGYTFGSGTRLTVV.

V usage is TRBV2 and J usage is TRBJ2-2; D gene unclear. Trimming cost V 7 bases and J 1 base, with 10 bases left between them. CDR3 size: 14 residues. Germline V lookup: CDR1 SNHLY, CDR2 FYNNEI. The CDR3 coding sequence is TGTGCCAGCACAACCGAACAGAACACCGGGGAGCTGTTTTTT. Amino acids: CASTTEQNTGELFF.

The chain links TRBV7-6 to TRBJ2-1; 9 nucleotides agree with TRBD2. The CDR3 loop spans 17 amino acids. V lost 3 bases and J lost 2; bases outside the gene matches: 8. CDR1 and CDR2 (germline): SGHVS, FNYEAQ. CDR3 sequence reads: CASSFPWTSVPYNEQFF. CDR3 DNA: TGTGCCAGCAGCTTCCCCTGGACTAGCGTTCCCTACAATGAGCAGTTCTTC.

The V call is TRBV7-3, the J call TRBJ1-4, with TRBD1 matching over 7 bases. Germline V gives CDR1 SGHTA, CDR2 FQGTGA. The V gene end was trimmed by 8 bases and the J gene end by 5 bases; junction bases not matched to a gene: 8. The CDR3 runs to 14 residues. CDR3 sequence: CASSRGGRNEKLFF. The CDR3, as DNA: TGTGCCAGCTCCAGAGGGGGCAGGAATGAAAAACTGTTTTTT. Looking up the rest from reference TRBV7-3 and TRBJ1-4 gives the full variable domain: GAGVSQTPSNKVTEKGKYVELRCDPISGHTALYWYRQSLGQGPEFLIYFQGTGAADDSGLPNDRFFAVRPEGSVSTLKIQRTERGDSAVYLCASSRGGRNEKLFFGSGTQLSVL.